This T cell receptor beta chain was identified during a study of blood T cell repertoires in COVID-19 (dated by TCRdb to 2020 to 2021). About the investigation overall: Samples from collaborators originated in the United States, Italy and Spain and spanned both the acute and convalescent phases of COVID-19. The material from the prospective study consisted of cDNA or gDNA derived from T cells, B-cell-depleted T cells, or PBMCs. Deeply sampled blood TCRbeta repertoires from subjects exposed to, actively infected with, or recovered from COVID-19 were included in the dataset. The repertoires were released in a freely available public database meant as a resource for research on the immune response to SARS-CoV-2. Samples were obtained from the ongoing ImmuneRACE study (first 160 participants) and from over 1,000 subjects provided by 6 global collaborators. Nearly every sample came with metadata listing a de-identified subject ID, COVID-19 status, age in years and sex. Where available, HLA class I and class II types were taken from metadata supplied by the sample provider and were not determined by assay-based typing. The paper as a whole reports these results and caveats: The quantity of clinical and demographic metadata differed by source and by participant and was supplied without curation.

Worth noting for this clone: No antigen is known for it. No base qualities exist here, and no much larger clone lies one base off it.

TCRbeta CDR3 regions were amplified from genomic DNA by means of the immunoSEQ Assay, a bias-controlled multiplex PCR. In the source study's methods: The number of nucleated cells in each sample was estimated by amplification of reference gene primers within the assay. To quantify the absolute abundance of each unique TCRbeta CDR3 rearrangement, sequence reads were collapsed and filtered. For each sample, productive Simpson clonality was calculated as the square root of Simpson's diversity index over productive rearrangements. Sourced from immuneACCESS, this table was stored by TCRdb with only in-frame sequences that have V and J called. A share of the clones is absent; for the studies checked, an unresolved V gene accounts for under half, and the remainder has no known explanation. V and J calls and clone size are those listed in that table; D and trimming were worked out from the DNA. The table for this sample lists 200,000 to 300,000 clones; around 86% of them were counted only once. The ten biggest clones cover approximately 1.8% of the sample.

Another Seattle source contributed samples from volunteer blood donors who had recovered from COVID-19. Collaborating institutions collected whole blood in K2EDTA tubes following their own protocols. For TCRbeta analysis, collaborator samples were shipped as frozen whole blood, as isolated PBMCs, or as DNA extracted from either sample type. V ends up 2 bases short and J 8 bases short, with an unmatched junction base count of 6. Measured from the cysteine to the phenylalanine, the CDR3 is 14 residues long. Only the CDR3 portion is preserved as DNA: 42 bases, with reading frame beginning at the first base. Reading the germline V gene gives CDR1 ENHRY and CDR2 SYGVKD.

The chain is made from TRBV10-3 and TRBJ1-2, with 9 junctional bases fitting TRBD1. The clonotype comes from a man younger than 40 who had recovered from COVID-19. The sequenced sample consisted of peripheral blood. The DNA reads as follows: TGTGCCATCAGTGAGGGGGACAGGGTCCGGGGCTACACCTTC. It codes for CAISEGDRVRGYTF.